Listed below are T cell receptor beta chains from one sample, sequenced in a study of regulatory T cells in long-lasting Graves disease. TCRdb reprocessed the multiplex PCR reads with MiXCR, giving one entry per CDR3 protein. This sample yields 600,000 to 650,000 distinct CDR3 sequences, of which under 20% are seen a single time; 18% belongs to the top ten. Another study also made use of these data, one on T cells in Graves' hyperthyroidism and ophthalmopathy.

Sequences were derived from peripheral blood mononuclear cells (PBMCs), sampled at new diagnosis, from a patient treated with antithyroid drugs. The source is a young woman with Graves disease. CDR3s include the opening cysteine and the closing phenylalanine or tryptophan. Each record gives: J gene, clone size, V gene, D gene, CDR3 DNA, CDR3 protein. D genes are given only for firm matches. Expanded clones get a size class; other rows say once, few or many, or leave the size out.

TRBJ2-3 | few | TRBV5-1 | TRBD1 | TGCGCCAGCAGCTTGCCGAACAGGGGGCGATCAGATACGCAGTATTTT | CASSLPNRGRSDTQYF
TRBJ2-6 | few | TRBV19 | NA | TGTGCCAGTAGTATTTCAGGTCGGACCTCTGGGGCCAACGTCCTGACTTTC | CASSISGRTSGANVLTF
TRBJ2-1 | many | TRBV28 | NA | TGTGCCAGCACCTACAAAATCGGCCATGAGCAGTTCTTC | CASTYKIGHEQFF
TRBJ1-5 | many | TRBV6-1 | NA | TGTGCCAGCAGTGAAAGGTTGGCTCTTTATAGCAATCAGCCCCAGCATTTT | CASSERLALYSNQPQHF
TRBJ1-5 | many | TRBV6-1 | TRBD1 | TGTGCCAGCAGTGGGGGACAGGTTCAGCCCCAGCATTTT | CASSGGQVQPQHF
TRBJ1-2 | NA | TRBV5-6 | TRBD1 | TGCGCCAGCAGCCACCTGGGACAGAACTATGGCTACACCTTC | CASSHLGQNYGYTF
TRBJ1-1 | many | TRBV28 | NA | TGTGCCAGCAGCTGGGTGGTGAACACTGAAGCTTTCTTT | CASSWVVNTEAFF
TRBJ2-3 | few | TRBV5-1 | NA | TGCGCCAGCAGCTTGGAGTCTACTAGACTCACAGATACGCAGTATTTT | CASSLESTRLTDTQYF
TRBJ2-3 | many | TRBV7-6 | TRBD2 | TGTGCCAGCAGCTTTTTAGCGGGAGGAACGGCAGATACGCAGTATTTT | CASSFLAGGTADTQYF
TRBJ1-1 | many | TRBV7-9 | NA | TGTGCCAGCAGCTTAACAGGGTTGAACACTGAAGCTTTCTTT | CASSLTGLNTEAFF
TRBJ2-5 | many | TRBV7-9 | NA | TGTGCCAGCAGCTTAGTGGGCCCCCAAGAGACCCAGTACTTC | CASSLVGPQETQYF
TRBJ2-6 | NA | TRBV7-2 | NA | TGTGCCAGCAGCTTAGGGTTAGGGGGTTTTTACTCTGGGGCCAACGTCCTGACTTTC | CASSLGLGGFYSGANVLTF
TRBJ1-5 | NA | TRBV27 | NA | TGTGCCAGCAGTTTTTCGTCGGCTCAGCCCCAGCATTTT | CASSFSSAQPQHF
TRBJ2-7 | few | TRBV29-1 | TRBD2 | TGCAGCGTTGTTCCGAGCGGGATCTACGAGCAGTACTTC | CSVVPSGIYEQYF
TRBJ2-7 | once | TRBV25-1 | NA | TGTGCCAGCAGTGATATCAGTTCCTACGAGCAGTACTTC | CASSDISSYEQYF
TRBJ1-1 | few | TRBV7-9 | NA | TGTGCCAGCAGCCCCCCGCTAGGTACGAACACTGAAGCTTTCTTT | CASSPPLGTNTEAFF
TRBJ1-4 | few | TRBV25-1 | NA | TGTGCCAGCAGTGAGGGGACCCTTAGTTTCCAGGAAAAACTGTTTTTT | CASSEGTLSFQEKLFF
TRBJ1-1 | NA | TRBV5-6 | NA | TGTGCCAGCAGCTTGGTGCACACTTCGAACACTGAAGCTTTCTTT | CASSLVHTSNTEAFF
TRBJ2-7 | many | TRBV2 | TRBD1 | TGTGCCAGCAGGGCAGGGGGCCTCTCCTACGAGCAGTACTTC | CASRAGGLSYEQYF
TRBJ2-7 | few | TRBV6-1 | NA | TGTGCCAGCATTCTCAACCCCAGGGGAATCGTATACGAGCAGTACTTC | CASILNPRGIVYEQYF
TRBJ1-2 | many | TRBV28 | NA | TGTGCCAGCAGTTGGGCCCTCCAACGCAGGGAGGGGAACTATGGCTACACCTTC | CASSWALQRREGNYGYTF
TRBJ1-4 | few | TRBV30 | TRBD1 | TGTGCCTGGAGTGGGGGGCCCGGACAGGCCGAAAAACTGTTTTTT | CAWSGGPGQAEKLFF
TRBJ1-6 | few | TRBV20-1 | NA | TGCAGTGCTAATCAGAAACTAGTTAAAAGGGGATATAATTCACCCCTCCACTTT | CSANQKLVKRGYNSPLHF
TRBJ1-4 | NA | TRBV3-1 | NA | TGTGCCAGCAGCCAAGTTAATGCGGGGGCGGTGGAACTGTTTTTT | CASSQVNAGAVELFF
TRBJ1-1 | many | TRBV7-2 | NA | TGTGCCAGCAGCCGTGTAGTTACGAACACTGAAGCTTTCTTT | CASSRVVTNTEAFF
TRBJ2-2 | NA | TRBV6-1 | NA | TGTGCCAGCAGTAAACTCAGAAACACCGGGGAGCTGTTTTTT | CASSKLRNTGELFF
TRBJ1-4 | NA | TRBV27 | NA | TGTGCCAGCAGTTTCCAGGGGTCGGGTGAAAAACTGTTTTTT | CASSFQGSGEKLFF
TRBJ2-1 | NA | TRBV5-6 | TRBD2 | TGTGCCAGCAGCACGACCGGGACTAGCGGGAGAGGGAATGAGCAGTTCTTC | CASSTTGTSGRGNEQFF